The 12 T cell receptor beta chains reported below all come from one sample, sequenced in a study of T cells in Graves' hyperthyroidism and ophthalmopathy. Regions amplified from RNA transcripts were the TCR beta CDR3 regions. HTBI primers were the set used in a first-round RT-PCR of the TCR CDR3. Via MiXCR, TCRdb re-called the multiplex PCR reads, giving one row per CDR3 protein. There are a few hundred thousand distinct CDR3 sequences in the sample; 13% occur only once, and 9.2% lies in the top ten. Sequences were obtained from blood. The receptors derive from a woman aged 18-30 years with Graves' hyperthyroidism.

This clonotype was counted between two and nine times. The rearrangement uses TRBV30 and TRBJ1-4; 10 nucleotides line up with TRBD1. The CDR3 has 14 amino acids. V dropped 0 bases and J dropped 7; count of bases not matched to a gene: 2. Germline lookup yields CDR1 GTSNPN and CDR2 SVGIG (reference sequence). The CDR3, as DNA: TGTGCCTGGAGTGTTTGGGACAGGGGTGAAAAACTGTTTTTT. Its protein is CAWSVWDRGEKLFF.

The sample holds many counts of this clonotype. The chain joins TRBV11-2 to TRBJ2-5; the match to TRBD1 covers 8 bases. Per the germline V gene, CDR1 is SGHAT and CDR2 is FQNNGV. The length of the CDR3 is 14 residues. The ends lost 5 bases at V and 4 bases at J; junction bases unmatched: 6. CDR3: CASSQGALVETQYF. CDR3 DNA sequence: TGTGCCAGCAGCCAGGGGGCACTAGTAGAGACCCAGTACTTC.

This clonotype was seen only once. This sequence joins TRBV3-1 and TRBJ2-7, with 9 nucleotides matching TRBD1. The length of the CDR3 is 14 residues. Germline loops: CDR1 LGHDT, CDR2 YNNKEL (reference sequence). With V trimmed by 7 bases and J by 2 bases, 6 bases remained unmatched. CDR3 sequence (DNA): TGTGCCAGCACCAGGACAGGGGACCCCTACGAGCAGTACTTC. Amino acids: CASTRTGDPYEQYF.

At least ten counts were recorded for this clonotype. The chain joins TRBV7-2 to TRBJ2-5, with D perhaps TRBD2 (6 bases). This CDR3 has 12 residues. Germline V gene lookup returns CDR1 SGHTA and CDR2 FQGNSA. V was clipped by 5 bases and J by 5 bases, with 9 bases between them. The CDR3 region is CASSPAGETQYF. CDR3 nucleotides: TGTGCCAGCAGCCCCGCGGGGGAGACCCAGTACTTC. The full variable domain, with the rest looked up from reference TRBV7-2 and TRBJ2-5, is GAGVSQSPSNKVTEKGKDVELRCDPISGHTALYWYRQSLGQGLEFLIYFQGNSAPDKSGLPSDRFSAERTGGSVSTLTIQRTQQEDSAVYLCASSPAGETQYFGPGTRLLVL.

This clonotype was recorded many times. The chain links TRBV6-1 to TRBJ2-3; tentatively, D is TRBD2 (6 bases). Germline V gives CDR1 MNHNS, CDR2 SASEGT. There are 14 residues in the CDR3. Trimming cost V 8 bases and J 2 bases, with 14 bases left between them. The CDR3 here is CASGSGDSTDTQYF. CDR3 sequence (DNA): TGTGCCAGCGGATCGGGGGATTCCACAGATACGCAGTATTTT.

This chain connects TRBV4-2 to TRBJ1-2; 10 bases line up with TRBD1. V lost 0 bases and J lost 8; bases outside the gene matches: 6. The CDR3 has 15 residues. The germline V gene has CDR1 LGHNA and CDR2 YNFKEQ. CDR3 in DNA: TGTGCCAGCAGCCAAGATAGGGACAGGGGCCCAGGCTACACCTTC. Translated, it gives CASSQDRDRGPGYTF.

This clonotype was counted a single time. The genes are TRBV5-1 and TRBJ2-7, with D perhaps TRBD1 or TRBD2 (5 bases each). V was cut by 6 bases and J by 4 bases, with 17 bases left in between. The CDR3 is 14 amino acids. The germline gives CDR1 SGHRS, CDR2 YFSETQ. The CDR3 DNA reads TGCGCCAGCAACCCGGGGACCGGAGAGTACGAGCAGTACTTC. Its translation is CASNPGTGEYEQYF. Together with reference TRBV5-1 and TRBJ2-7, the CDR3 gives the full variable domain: KAGVTQTPRYLIKTRGQQVTLSCSPISGHRSVSWYQQTPGQGLQFLFEYFSETQRNKGNFPGRFSGRQFSNSRSEMNVSTLELGDSALYLCASNPGTGEYEQYFGPGTRLTVT.

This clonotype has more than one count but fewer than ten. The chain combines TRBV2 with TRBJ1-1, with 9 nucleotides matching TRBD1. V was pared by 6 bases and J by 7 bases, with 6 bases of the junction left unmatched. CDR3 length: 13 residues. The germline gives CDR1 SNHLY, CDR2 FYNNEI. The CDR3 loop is CASSFTGGHEAFF. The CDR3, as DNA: TGTGCCAGCAGCTTTACAGGGGGCCATGAAGCTTTCTTT.

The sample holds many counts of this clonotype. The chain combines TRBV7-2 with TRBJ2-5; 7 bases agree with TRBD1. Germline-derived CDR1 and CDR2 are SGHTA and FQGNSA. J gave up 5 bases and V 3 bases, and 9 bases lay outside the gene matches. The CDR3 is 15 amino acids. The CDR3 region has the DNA TGTGCCAGCAGCTTCCAGGGGGTTAACGGGGAGACCCAGTACTTC. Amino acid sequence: CASSFQGVNGETQYF.

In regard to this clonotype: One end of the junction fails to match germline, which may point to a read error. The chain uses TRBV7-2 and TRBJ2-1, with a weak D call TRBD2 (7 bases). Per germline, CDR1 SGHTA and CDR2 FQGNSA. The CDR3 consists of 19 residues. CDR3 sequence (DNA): TGTGCCAGCAGATTAGTTGGACGGAGGGGGGGGAGTCGTGGGAATGAGCAGTTCTTC. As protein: CASRLVGRRGGSRGNEQFF.

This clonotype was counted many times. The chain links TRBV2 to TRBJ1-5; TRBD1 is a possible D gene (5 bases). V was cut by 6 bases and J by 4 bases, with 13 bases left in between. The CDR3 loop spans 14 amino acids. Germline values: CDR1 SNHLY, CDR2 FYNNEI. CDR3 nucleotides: TGTGCCAGCAGCTCCGGGGGTAGGAATCAGCCCCAGCATTTT. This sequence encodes CASSSGGRNQPQHF. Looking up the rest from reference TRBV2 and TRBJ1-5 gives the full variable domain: EPEVTQTPSHQVTQMGQEVILRCVPISNHLYFYWYRQILGQKVEFLVSFYNNEISEKSEIFDDQFSVERPDGSNFTLKIRSTKLEDSAMYFCASSSGGRNQPQHFGDGTRLSIL.

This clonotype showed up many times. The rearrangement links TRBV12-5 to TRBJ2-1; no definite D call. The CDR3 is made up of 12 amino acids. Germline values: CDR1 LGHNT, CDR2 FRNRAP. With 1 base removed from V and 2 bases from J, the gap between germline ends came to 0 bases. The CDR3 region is CASGLAYNEQFF. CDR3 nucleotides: TGTGCTAGTGGTTTGGCCTACAATGAGCAGTTCTTC.